The text below deals with one T cell receptor (beta chain). Its antigen is unknown. Antigen-specific CD4+ T cells expanded by the ViraFEST assay with viral peptide pools were then sequenced. Following 10 days of culture, CD4+ T cells were isolated. People in the vaccine group had not been infected with SARS-CoV-2 before, and their nucleocapsid antibodies were negative. Each culture well received about 1.8 million PBMC. These cells were then cultured in IMDM with about 9.1 IU/ml IL-2 and 9.5 to 10 ug/ml peptides. It was on days 3 and 7 that half the medium was replaced with IL-2 medium. The entry originates in a study of vaccination effects on CD4 cells after COVID-19. Across the whole study: The cohort was immunized with two doses of either the BNT162b2 or mRNA-1273 vaccine.

Germline loops: CDR1 SQVTM, CDR2 ANQGSEA. V lost 1 base to trimming and J lost 1 base, with 4 bases between them. CDR3 length equals 13 residues. TCRdb keeps only in-frame clones here, not all; method: immunoSEQ multiplex PCR. The data hold about 27,000 clones, with 72% observed a single time. The genes are TRBV29-1 and TRBJ2-2; D ambiguous. The receptor was derived from a human donor who received a COVID-19 vaccine. The material was CD4+ T cells from PBMCs cultured with SARS-CoV-2 spike peptides, obtained before COVID-19 vaccination. CDR3 protein: CSVEAENTGELFF. Written as DNA, the CDR3 is TGCAGCGTTGAAGCCGAGAACACCGGGGAGCTGTTTTTT.